Listed below are T cell receptor beta chains from one sample, sequenced in a study of vaccination effects on CD4 cells after COVID-19. Repertoires were generated with immunoSEQ multiplex PCR, while TCRdb's copy carries only in-frame clones and drops some. The sample lists roughly 26,000 clones, about four fifths occurring once. These receptors' antigens are unknown. Sample: CD4+ T cells from PBMCs cultured with HCoV-NL63 spike peptides, taken before COVID-19 vaccination. All receptors come from a human donor who had a prior SARS-CoV-2 infection. Each CDR3 is given with its conserved first and last residue. The order of the fields is D gene, V gene, J gene, clone size, CDR3 protein, CDR3 DNA. A D gene is named only where the DNA matches it firmly. A row's size may be missing; if present it is once, few, many or a size class.

d_gene: .; v_gene: TRBV2; j_gene: TRBJ2-2; abundance: .; CDR3aa: CASSQYRDTPTGELFF; CDR3nt: TGTGCCAGCAGCCAATACCGGGACACCCCCACCGGGGAGCTGTTTTTT
d_gene: .; v_gene: TRBV6-5; j_gene: TRBJ2-7; abundance: .; CDR3aa: CASSQDGLRTEQYF; CDR3nt: TGTGCCAGCAGTCAGGACGGCTTAAGAACCGAGCAGTACTTC
d_gene: TRBD2; v_gene: TRBV11-3; j_gene: TRBJ2-7; abundance: .; CDR3aa: CASSGVAGGYEQYF; CDR3nt: TGTGCCAGCAGCGGCGTAGCGGGAGGTTACGAGCAGTACTTC
d_gene: .; v_gene: TRBV10-3; j_gene: TRBJ1-5; abundance: .; CDR3aa: CAISETHQPQHF; CDR3nt: TGTGCCATCAGTGAGACGCATCAGCCCCAGCATTTT
d_gene: .; v_gene: TRBV5-4; j_gene: TRBJ1-1; abundance: .; CDR3aa: CASNIDGTTEAFF; CDR3nt: TGTGCCAGCAACATCGATGGGACCACTGAAGCTTTCTTT
d_gene: .; v_gene: TRBV7-2; j_gene: TRBJ2-1; abundance: .; CDR3aa: CASSPRAFGEQFF; CDR3nt: TGTGCCAGCAGCCCCCGGGCGTTTGGCGAGCAGTTCTTC
d_gene: .; v_gene: TRBV12-3/TRBV12-4; j_gene: TRBJ1-3; abundance: .; CDR3aa: CASSRKRNTIYF; CDR3nt: TGTGCCAGCAGTCGTAAAAGAAACACCATATATTTT
d_gene: .; v_gene: TRBV20-1; j_gene: TRBJ2-3; abundance: .; CDR3aa: CSASVSDTQYF; CDR3nt: TGCAGTGCTAGTGTTTCAGATACGCAGTATTTT
d_gene: .; v_gene: TRBV7-8; j_gene: TRBJ1-3; abundance: .; CDR3aa: CASSLAGASGNTIYF; CDR3nt: TGTGCCAGCAGCTTAGCGGGGGCGTCTGGAAACACCATATATTTT
d_gene: .; v_gene: TRBV6-2/TRBV6-3; j_gene: TRBJ2-6; abundance: .; CDR3aa: CASSYNSGANVLTF; CDR3nt: TGTGCCAGCAGTTACAACTCTGGGGCCAACGTCCTGACTTTC
d_gene: TRBD1; v_gene: TRBV5-5; j_gene: TRBJ1-1; abundance: .; CDR3aa: CASSWAGTGDTEAFF; CDR3nt: TGTGCCAGCAGCTGGGCCGGGACAGGGGACACTGAAGCTTTCTTT
d_gene: TRBD2; v_gene: TRBV5-4; j_gene: TRBJ2-7; abundance: .; CDR3aa: CASSFVGGEASSYEQYF; CDR3nt: TGTGCCAGCAGCTTTGTTGGGGGGGAGGCTAGCTCCTACGAGCAGTACTTC
d_gene: .; v_gene: TRBV3-1/TRBV3-2; j_gene: TRBJ1-6; abundance: few; CDR3aa: CASSQDGRINSPLHF; CDR3nt: TGTGCCAGCAGCCAAGACGGCAGAATTAATTCACCCCTCCACTTT
d_gene: TRBD2; v_gene: TRBV7-2; j_gene: TRBJ2-3; abundance: .; CDR3aa: CASSSPRSGSPDTQYF; CDR3nt: TGTGCCAGCAGCTCTCCTAGGAGCGGGAGCCCAGATACGCAGTATTTT
d_gene: .; v_gene: TRBV7-9; j_gene: TRBJ2-7; abundance: .; CDR3aa: CASAGVQSSYEQYF; CDR3nt: TGTGCCAGCGCAGGGGTTCAGAGCTCCTACGAGCAGTACTTC
d_gene: .; v_gene: TRBV7-2; j_gene: TRBJ2-1; abundance: .; CDR3aa: CASSLMIARKISYNEQFF; CDR3nt: TGTGCCAGCAGCTTAATGATAGCCCGGAAAATCTCCTACAATGAGCAGTTCTTC
d_gene: TRBD1; v_gene: TRBV7-9; j_gene: TRBJ1-6; abundance: .; CDR3aa: CASSFGQGTSPLHF; CDR3nt: TGTGCCAGCAGCTTCGGACAGGGGACTTCACCCCTCCACTTT
d_gene: .; v_gene: TRBV13; j_gene: TRBJ2-5; abundance: .; CDR3aa: CASSSEFQETQYF; CDR3nt: TGTGCCAGCAGCTCCGAGTTCCAAGAGACCCAGTACTTC
d_gene: .; v_gene: TRBV30; j_gene: TRBJ1-5; abundance: .; CDR3aa: CAWSMGGGNQPQHF; CDR3nt: TGTGCCTGGAGTATGGGGGGGGGCAATCAGCCCCAGCATTTT
d_gene: .; v_gene: TRBV14; j_gene: TRBJ2-2; abundance: .; CDR3aa: CASSQDFGGDTGELFF; CDR3nt: TGTGCCAGCAGCCAAGATTTTGGCGGGGACACCGGGGAGCTGTTTTTT
d_gene: TRBD1; v_gene: TRBV7-9; j_gene: TRBJ2-3; abundance: .; CDR3aa: CASSFRGQTFGTDTQYF; CDR3nt: TGTGCCAGCAGCTTCAGGGGACAGACCTTCGGCACAGATACGCAGTATTTT
d_gene: .; v_gene: TRBV12-3/TRBV12-4; j_gene: TRBJ1-1; abundance: .; CDR3aa: CASSRGQLFEAFF; CDR3nt: TGTGCCAGCAGCCGAGGACAGTTATTTGAAGCTTTCTTT
d_gene: TRBD1; v_gene: TRBV4-1; j_gene: TRBJ2-7; abundance: .; CDR3aa: CASSPDSTGGDIYSYEQYF; CDR3nt: TGCGCCAGCAGCCCCGATTCGACAGGGGGTGACATATACTCCTACGAGCAGTACTTC
d_gene: TRBD1; v_gene: TRBV7-2; j_gene: TRBJ1-2; abundance: .; CDR3aa: CASSQDRGTNYGYTF; CDR3nt: TGTGCCAGCAGCCAGGACAGGGGAACAAACTATGGCTACACCTTC
d_gene: .; v_gene: TRBV2; j_gene: TRBJ2-7; abundance: once; CDR3aa: CASSEGVFPGEQYF; CDR3nt: TGTGCCAGCAGTGAAGGGGTCTTCCCCGGGGAGCAGTACTTC
d_gene: TRBD2; v_gene: TRBV25-1; j_gene: TRBJ2-3; abundance: .; CDR3aa: CASSEGLAGSTDTQYF; CDR3nt: TGTGCCAGCAGTGAAGGGTTAGCGGGGAGCACAGATACGCAGTATTTT
d_gene: TRBD2; v_gene: TRBV9; j_gene: TRBJ2-7; abundance: .; CDR3aa: CASSRGGYYEQYF; CDR3nt: TGTGCCAGCAGTCGGGGGGGGTACTACGAGCAGTACTTC
d_gene: .; v_gene: TRBV5-5; j_gene: TRBJ2-1; abundance: .; CDR3aa: CASSGGTALYNEQFF; CDR3nt: TGTGCCAGCAGCGGCGGGACAGCCCTCTACAATGAGCAGTTCTTC
d_gene: .; v_gene: TRBV28; j_gene: TRBJ2-7; abundance: .; CDR3aa: CASSQDVGQYF; CDR3nt: TGTGCCAGCAGCCAAGATGTGGGGCAGTACTTC
d_gene: .; v_gene: TRBV5-1; j_gene: TRBJ1-2; abundance: .; CDR3aa: CASSFTGGNDYGYTF; CDR3nt: TGCGCCAGCAGCTTCACAGGAGGAAATGACTATGGCTACACCTTC
d_gene: TRBD2; v_gene: TRBV13; j_gene: TRBJ2-5; abundance: .; CDR3aa: CASSLEGTSGKVLAGQETQYF; CDR3nt: TGTGCCAGCAGCTTAGAGGGGACTAGCGGGAAGGTACTGGCGGGCCAAGAGACCCAGTACTTC
d_gene: .; v_gene: TRBV6-2/TRBV6-3; j_gene: TRBJ1-1; abundance: .; CDR3aa: CASSGRRATEAFF; CDR3nt: TGTGCCAGCAGCGGACGAAGAGCCACTGAAGCTTTCTTT
d_gene: TRBD1; v_gene: TRBV15; j_gene: TRBJ1-4; abundance: .; CDR3aa: CATSRVTGAVGEKLFF; CDR3nt: TGTGCCACCAGCAGAGTAACAGGGGCAGTTGGTGAAAAACTGTTTTTT
d_gene: .; v_gene: TRBV5-8; j_gene: TRBJ1-6; abundance: .; CDR3aa: CASSLALGQIYNSPLHF; CDR3nt: TGTGCCAGCAGCTTGGCCCTTGGGCAGATCTATAATTCACCCCTCCACTTT
d_gene: .; v_gene: TRBV9; j_gene: TRBJ2-5; abundance: once; CDR3aa: CASSVAQVLVEGETQYF; CDR3nt: TGTGCCAGCAGCGTAGCGCAGGTCCTCGTGGAGGGGGAGACCCAGTACTTC
d_gene: .; v_gene: TRBV11-2; j_gene: TRBJ1-3; abundance: once; CDR3aa: CASSLDHPGTGNTIYF; CDR3nt: TGTGCCAGCAGCTTAGATCATCCGGGAACTGGAAACACCATATATTTT
d_gene: TRBD2; v_gene: TRBV5-6; j_gene: TRBJ2-1; abundance: few; CDR3aa: CASSLLAGGVSEQFF; CDR3nt: TGTGCCAGCAGCTTACTAGCGGGAGGTGTTAGTGAGCAGTTCTTC
d_gene: .; v_gene: TRBV13; j_gene: TRBJ1-1; abundance: .; CDR3aa: CASSTYPDGPNTEAFF; CDR3nt: TGTGCCAGCAGCACATACCCGGACGGACCGAACACTGAAGCTTTCTTT
d_gene: TRBD2; v_gene: TRBV11-3; j_gene: TRBJ2-2; abundance: .; CDR3aa: CASSLARSGGSNTGELFF; CDR3nt: TGTGCCAGCAGCTTAGCGAGGTCGGGCGGGAGTAACACCGGGGAGCTGTTTTTT
d_gene: .; v_gene: TRBV7-3; j_gene: TRBJ2-5; abundance: .; CDR3aa: CASSLIVAARWGETQYF; CDR3nt: TGTGCCAGCAGCTTAATCGTGGCTGCTAGGTGGGGGGAGACCCAGTACTTC
d_gene: .; v_gene: TRBV20-1; j_gene: TRBJ1-1; abundance: .; CDR3aa: CSASDRLRAFF; CDR3nt: TGCAGTGCTAGTGACAGGCTCCGAGCTTTCTTT